The 4 T cell receptor beta chains below were found in one sample sequenced in a study of blood T cells in healthy people across ages. Using a J-beta primer mix together with a sample-barcoded 5' primer, a second PCR was run for roughly 7 to 11 cycles. TCRdb re-analysed the 5' RACE reads in MiXCR, keeping a single row per CDR3 protein. The sample carries approximately 780,000 distinct CDR3 sequences, roughly 24% recorded once. The sample was also linked to a second study, of T cells of mothers and their children.

The sequencing input was blood. The source of these receptors is a boy younger than 18 in good health.

The CDR3 region has the DNA TGTGCCAGCAGCTTAGATGGGACAGGGACCCTTAACTATGGCTACACCTTC. Its translation is CASSLDGTGTLNYGYTF. The chain couples TRBV5-6 to TRBJ1-2; 9 bases align to TRBD1. The CDR3 contains 17 residues. The trim removed 2 bases at V and 1 base at J, leaving 9 bases unmatched. From germline, CDR1 is SGHDT and CDR2 YYEEEE.

The genes are TRBV19 and TRBJ2-7, with 8 positions matching TRBD2. Trimming at V came to 4 bases and at J to 2 bases, leaving 4 bases not matched to a gene. Germline loops: CDR1 LNHDA, CDR2 SQIVND (reference sequence). The CDR3 runs 14 residues. The CDR3 DNA sequence: TGTGCCAGTAGTACCGCGGGGGGAACCTACGAGCAGTACTTC. Translated: CASSTAGGTYEQYF.

The chain combines TRBV5-1 with TRBJ2-7, with 8 positions matching TRBD2. V dropped 2 bases and J dropped 1; count of bases not matched to a gene: 5. The CDR3 spans 15 residues. Germline V gene data show CDR1 as SGHRS and CDR2 as YFSETQ. In DNA, the CDR3 is TGCGCCAGCAGCTTTCTAGCGGGTGAATCCTACGAGCAGTACTTC. Translation: CASSFLAGESYEQYF.

This chain connects TRBV6-1 to TRBJ2-1; D may match TRBD1 or TRBD2 (5 bases each). Judging by the DNA end, TRBJ2-7 fits better; the J call may be wrong. The CDR3 has 13 amino acids. Germline loops: CDR1 MNHNS, CDR2 SASEGT. This CDR3 reads CASAEGMGLEQYF. The CDR3 coding sequence is TGTGCCAGCGCTGAGGGAATGGGGCTCGAGCAGTACTTC.